A single sample gave rise to the 8 T cell receptor beta chains below, sequenced in a study of early T cells in non-severe SARS-CoV-2 infection. TCRdb reprocessed the 5' RACE reads with MiXCR, giving one entry per CDR3 protein. The table shows 24,000 or so distinct CDR3 sequences, with approximately 3.9% occurring only once. Material for sequencing was whole blood. The receptors stem from an adult who was a healthcare worker with PCR-confirmed SARS-CoV-2 infection or an uninfected control (not recorded which).

V and J are TRBV20-1 and TRBJ2-7; 7 bases fit TRBD2. V gave up 5 bases and J gave up 5 bases; unmatched junction bases: 3. The CDR3 runs 11 residues. Per germline, CDR1 DFQATT and CDR2 SNEGSKA (reference sequence). The CDR3 loop is CSARLAHEQYF. The CDR3 region has the DNA TGCAGTGCTCGACTAGCCCACGAGCAGTACTTC.

This clonotype was counted at least ten times. The V gene is TRBV29-1, the J gene TRBJ1-2; a weak D match, TRBD1 (5 bases). The V end lost 7 bases, the J end lost 5 bases, and 20 bases lay between the germline ends. The CDR3 is made up of 14 amino acids. The germline V gene encodes CDR1 SQVTM and CDR2 ANQGSEA. CDR3 amino acids: CSAPREGSSYGYTF. CDR3 nucleotides: TGCAGCGCCCCACGGGAGGGGTCTTCGTATGGCTACACCTTC.

In its sample, this clonotype was seen many times. As DNA, the CDR3 is TGCGCCAGCAGTGGGTCCTACAATGAGCAGTTCTTC. Protein: CASSGSYNEQFF. The chain couples TRBV10-2 to TRBJ2-1; no firm D call. Trimming removed 4 bases from V and 1 base from J, with 2 bases in between. CDR1 is WSHSY and CDR2 is SAAADI in the germline V gene. This CDR3 is 12 amino acids long.

This clonotype was detected many times. The V call is TRBV30, the J call TRBJ2-2; maybe TRBD1 (6 bases). V lost 5 bases and J 7 bases, leaving 17 bases between the germline ends. Germline-derived CDR1 and CDR2 are GTSNPN and SVGIG (reference sequence). The CDR3 covers 14 residues. CDR3: CAWWDTARVGELFF. The CDR3 DNA reads TGTGCCTGGTGGGACACCGCGAGGGTCGGGGAGCTGTTTTTT.

This clonotype came up a few times. The DNA for the CDR3 is TGTGCCAGTATTGGGACAGGGAGCGGCTACACCTTC. Its translation is CASIGTGSGYTF. The rearrangement joins TRBV2 to TRBJ1-2; 9 nucleotides match TRBD1. The V gene end was trimmed by 9 bases and the J gene end by 8 bases; junction bases not matched to a gene: 7. This CDR3 comprises 12 residues. The V gene's germline CDR1 is SNHLY and CDR2 FYNNEI. The entire variable domain, with the rest obtained from reference TRBV2 and TRBJ1-2, is as follows: EPEVTQTPSHQVTQMGQEVILRCVPISNHLYFYWYRQILGQKVEFLVSFYNNEISEKSEIFDDQFSVERPDGSNFTLKIRSTKLEDSAMYFCASIGTGSGYTFGSGTRLTVV.

This clonotype showed up many times. This chain links TRBV12-3 or TRBV12-4 with TRBJ1-6; 10 nucleotides line up with TRBD1. V gave up 5 bases and J gave up 9 bases; unmatched junction bases: 4. The CDR3 is 14 residues long. For the CDR3, the DNA is TGTGCCAGCAGTCCCGGGACAGGGGCTTCACCCCTCCACTTT. Translating it yields CASSPGTGASPLHF.

This clonotype was found many times. This chain uses TRBV4-1 with TRBJ1-1; TRBD1 might be the D (6 bases). CDR1 is MGHRA and CDR2 is YSYEKL in the germline V gene. The CDR3 has 15 amino acids. Trimming removed 0 bases at V and 5 bases at J, with 13 bases between. CDR3: CASSQDLGAQTEAFF. The CDR3 DNA reads TGCGCCAGCAGCCAAGATCTGGGGGCGCAGACTGAAGCTTTCTTT.

The rearrangement joins TRBV7-9 to TRBJ2-3, with no clear D. Per germline, CDR1 SEHNR and CDR2 FQNEAQ (reference sequence). Trimming cost V 1 base and J 7 bases, with 18 bases left between them. This CDR3 spans 16 amino acids. The CDR3 spells CASSLEDSKTFYTQYF. DNA of the CDR3: TGTGCCAGCAGCTTAGAAGACTCCAAGACTTTTTATACGCAGTATTTT.